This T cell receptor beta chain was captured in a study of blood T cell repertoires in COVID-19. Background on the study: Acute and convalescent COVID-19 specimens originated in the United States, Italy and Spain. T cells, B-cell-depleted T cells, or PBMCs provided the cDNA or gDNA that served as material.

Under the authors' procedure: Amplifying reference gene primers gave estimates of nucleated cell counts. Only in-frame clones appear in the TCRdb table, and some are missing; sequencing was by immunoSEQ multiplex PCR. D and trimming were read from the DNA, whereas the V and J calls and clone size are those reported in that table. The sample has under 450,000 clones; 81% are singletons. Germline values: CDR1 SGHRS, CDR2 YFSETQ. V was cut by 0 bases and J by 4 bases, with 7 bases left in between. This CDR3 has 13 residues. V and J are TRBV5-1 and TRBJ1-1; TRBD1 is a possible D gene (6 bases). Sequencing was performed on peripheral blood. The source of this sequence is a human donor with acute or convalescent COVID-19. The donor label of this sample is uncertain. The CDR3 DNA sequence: TGCGCCAGCAGCTTGGGGGACACCACTGAAGCTTTCTTT. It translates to CASSLGDTTEAFF. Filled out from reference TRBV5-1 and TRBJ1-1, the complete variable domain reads KAGVTQTPRYLIKTRGQQVTLSCSPISGHRSVSWYQQTPGQGLQFLFEYFSETQRNKGNFPGRFSGRQFSNSRSEMNVSTLELGDSALYLCASSLGDTTEAFFGQGTRLTVV.